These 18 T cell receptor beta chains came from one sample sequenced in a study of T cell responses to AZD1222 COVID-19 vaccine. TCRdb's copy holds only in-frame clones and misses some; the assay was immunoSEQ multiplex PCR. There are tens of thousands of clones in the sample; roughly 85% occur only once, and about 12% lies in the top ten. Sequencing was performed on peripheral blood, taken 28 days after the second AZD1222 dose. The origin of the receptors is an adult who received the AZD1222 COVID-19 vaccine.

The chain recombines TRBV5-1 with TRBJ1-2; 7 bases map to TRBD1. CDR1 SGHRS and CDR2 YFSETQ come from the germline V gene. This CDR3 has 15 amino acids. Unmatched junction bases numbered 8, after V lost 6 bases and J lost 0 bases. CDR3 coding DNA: TGCGCCAGCACCTCCGGTCAGGGGGCTAACTATGGCTACACCTTC. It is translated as CASTSGQGANYGYTF.

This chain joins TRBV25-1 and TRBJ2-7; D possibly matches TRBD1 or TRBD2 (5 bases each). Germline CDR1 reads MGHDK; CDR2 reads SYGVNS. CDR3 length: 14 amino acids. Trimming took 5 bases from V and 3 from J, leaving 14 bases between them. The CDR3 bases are TGTGCCAGCAGTCCCTCCGGGACCCACTACGAGCAGTACGTC. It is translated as CASSPSGTHYEQYV.

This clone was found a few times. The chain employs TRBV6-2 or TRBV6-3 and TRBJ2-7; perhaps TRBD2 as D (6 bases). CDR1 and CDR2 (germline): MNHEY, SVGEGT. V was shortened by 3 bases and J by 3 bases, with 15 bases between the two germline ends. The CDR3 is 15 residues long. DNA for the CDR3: TGTGCCAGCAGTTATGGAATTCCGGACTACTACGAGCAGTACTTC. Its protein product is CASSYGIPDYYEQYF.

DNA for the CDR3: TGTGCCATCAGCAGCAGGGGGCGAACAGATACGCAGTATTTT. Its translation is CAISSRGRTDTQYF. V usage is TRBV10-3 and J usage is TRBJ2-3, with TRBD1 matching 8 bases. The CDR3 is 14 amino acids. The V gene's germline CDR1 is ENHRY and CDR2 SYGVKD. The V segment lost 6 bases and the J segment 3 bases; nucleotides outside the gene matches: 5.

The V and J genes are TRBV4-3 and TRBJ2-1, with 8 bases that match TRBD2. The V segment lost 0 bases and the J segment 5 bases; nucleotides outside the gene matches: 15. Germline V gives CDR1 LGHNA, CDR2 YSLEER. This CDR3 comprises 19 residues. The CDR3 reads CASSQEFRGTSGGNNEQFF. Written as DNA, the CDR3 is TGCGCCAGCAGCCAAGAATTTCGCGGAACTAGCGGAGGGAACAATGAGCAGTTCTTC.

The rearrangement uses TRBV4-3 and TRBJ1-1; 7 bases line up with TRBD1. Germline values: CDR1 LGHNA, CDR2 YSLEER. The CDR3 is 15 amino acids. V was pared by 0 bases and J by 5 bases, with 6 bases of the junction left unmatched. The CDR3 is CASSQDWQGGTEAFF. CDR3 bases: TGCGCCAGCAGCCAAGATTGGCAGGGGGGTACTGAAGCTTTCTTT.

The CDR3 reads CASNRGHGYTF. CDR3 bases: TGTGCCAGTAATCGAGGGCATGGCTACACCTTC. This chain uses TRBV19 with TRBJ1-2; no reliable D call. The CDR3 loop spans 11 amino acids. With 7 bases removed from V and 6 bases from J, the gap between germline ends came to 9 bases. CDR1 and CDR2 from the germline V gene are LNHDA and SQIVND (reference sequence). Supplemented by reference TRBV19 and TRBJ1-2, the full variable domain reads DGGITQSPKYLFRKEGQNVTLSCEQNLNHDAMYWYRQDPGQGLRLIYYSQIVNDFQKGDIAEGYSVSREKKESFPLTVTSAQKNPTAFYLCASNRGHGYTFGSGTRLTVV.

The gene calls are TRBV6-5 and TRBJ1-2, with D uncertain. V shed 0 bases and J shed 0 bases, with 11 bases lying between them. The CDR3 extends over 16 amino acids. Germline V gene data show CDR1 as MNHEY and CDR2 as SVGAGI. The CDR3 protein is CASSYSIQEPNYGYTF. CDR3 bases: TGTGCCAGCAGTTACTCGATCCAGGAACCTAACTATGGCTACACCTTC.

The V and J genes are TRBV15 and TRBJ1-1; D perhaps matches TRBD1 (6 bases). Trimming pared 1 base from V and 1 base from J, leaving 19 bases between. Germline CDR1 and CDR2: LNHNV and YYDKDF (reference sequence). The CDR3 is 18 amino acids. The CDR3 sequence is CATSRVKGFGTKNTEAFF. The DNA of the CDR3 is TGTGCCACCAGCAGAGTAAAGGGCTTCGGGACAAAGAACACTGAAGCTTTCTTT.

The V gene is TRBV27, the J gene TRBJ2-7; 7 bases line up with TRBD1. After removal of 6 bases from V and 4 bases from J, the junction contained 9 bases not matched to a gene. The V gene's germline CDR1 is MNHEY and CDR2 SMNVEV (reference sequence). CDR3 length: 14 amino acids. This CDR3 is CASRRAGGAYEQYF. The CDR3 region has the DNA TGTGCCAGCAGAAGGGCAGGGGGAGCGTACGAGCAGTACTTC.

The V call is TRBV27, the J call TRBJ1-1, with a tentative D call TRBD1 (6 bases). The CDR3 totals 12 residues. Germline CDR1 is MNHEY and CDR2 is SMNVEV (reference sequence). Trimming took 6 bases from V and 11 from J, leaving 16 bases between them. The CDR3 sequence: CASRQGTLGAFF. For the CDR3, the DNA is TGTGCCAGCAGACAGGGAACCCTCGGGGCTTTCTTT.

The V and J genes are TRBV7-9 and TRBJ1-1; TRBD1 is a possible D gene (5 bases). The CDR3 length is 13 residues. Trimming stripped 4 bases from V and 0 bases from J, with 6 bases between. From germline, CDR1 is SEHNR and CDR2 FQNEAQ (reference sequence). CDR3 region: CASSWGLNTEAFF. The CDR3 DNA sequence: TGTGCCAGCAGCTGGGGCTTGAACACTGAAGCTTTCTTT.

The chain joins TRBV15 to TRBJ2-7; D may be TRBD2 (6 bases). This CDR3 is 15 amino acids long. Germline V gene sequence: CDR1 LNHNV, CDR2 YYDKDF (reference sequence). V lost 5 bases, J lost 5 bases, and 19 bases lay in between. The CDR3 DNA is TGTGCCACCAGCGATGAGCGGGCCCATCGGGACGAGCAGTACTTC. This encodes CATSDERAHRDEQYF. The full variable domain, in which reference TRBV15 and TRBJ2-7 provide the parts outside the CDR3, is DAMVIQNPRYQVTQFGKPVTLSCSQTLNHNVMYWYQQKSSQAPKLLFHYYDKDFNNEADTPDNFQSRRPNTSFCFLDIRSPGLGDTAMYLCATSDERAHRDEQYFGPGTRLTVT.

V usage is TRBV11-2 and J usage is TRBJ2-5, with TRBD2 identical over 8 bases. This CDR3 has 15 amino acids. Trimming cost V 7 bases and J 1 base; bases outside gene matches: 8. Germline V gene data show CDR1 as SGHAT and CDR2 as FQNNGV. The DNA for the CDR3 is TGTGCCAGCACCGACATCGGGGGGGGCCAAGAGACCCAGTACTTC. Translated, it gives CASTDIGGGQETQYF. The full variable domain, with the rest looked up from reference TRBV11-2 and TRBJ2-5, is EAGVAQSPRYKIIEKRQSVAFWCNPISGHATLYWYQQILGQGPKLLIQFQNNGVVDDSQLPKDRFSAERLKGVDSTLKIQPAKLEDSAVYLCASTDIGGGQETQYFGPGTRLLVL.

The DNA for the CDR3 is TGTGCCAGCCATGAGGACTACGAGCAGTACGTC. Translated, it gives CASHEDYEQYV. The chain joins TRBV5-8 to TRBJ2-7; no definite D call. Per the germline V gene, CDR1 is SGHTS and CDR2 is YDEGEE. V gave up 7 bases and J gave up 3 bases, with 8 bases separating them. The CDR3 is made up of 11 amino acids.

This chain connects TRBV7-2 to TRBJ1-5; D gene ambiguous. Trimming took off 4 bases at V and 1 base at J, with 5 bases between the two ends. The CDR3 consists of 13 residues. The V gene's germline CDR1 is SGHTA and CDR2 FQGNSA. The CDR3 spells CASSSMSNQPQHF. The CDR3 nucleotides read TGTGCCAGCAGCTCCATGAGCAATCAGCCCCAGCATTTT.

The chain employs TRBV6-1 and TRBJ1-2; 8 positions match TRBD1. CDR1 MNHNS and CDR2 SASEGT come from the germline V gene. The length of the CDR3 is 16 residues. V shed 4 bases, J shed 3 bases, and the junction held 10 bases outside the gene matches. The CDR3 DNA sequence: TGTGCCAGCAGTGGGTACAGGGGGTCGGCTGACTATGGCTACACCTTC. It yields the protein CASSGYRGSADYGYTF.

CDR3 coding DNA: TGTGCCAGCATGGGGGACAGGGATTACGAGCAGTACGTC. Its translation is CASMGDRDYEQYV. The chain employs TRBV6-5 and TRBJ2-7, with 9 bases aligning to TRBD1. The CDR3 is 13 residues long. V was pared by 7 bases and J by 4 bases, with 5 bases of the junction left unmatched. The V gene's germline CDR1 is MNHEY and CDR2 SVGAGI.